The 11 T cell receptor beta chains below all came from one sample that was sequenced in a study of T-cell reconstitution after alpha-beta-depleted transplantation in children. Preparation of the TCRbeta library involved a method that used unique molecular identifiers. Using its own MiXCR run on the PCR reads, TCRdb lists one record per CDR3 protein. The table includes a few hundred thousand distinct CDR3 sequences, 9.5% to 13% detected once. The sample here was PBMCs, taken before TCRalphabeta/CD19-depleted stem cell transplant. These receptors all come from a child younger than two with acute myeloid leukemia, due to receive a stem cell transplant.

Worth noting for this clonotype: A clone one base away is much larger, so this may be a read error. This chain links TRBV12-3 or TRBV12-4 with TRBJ1-2; the D gene is possibly TRBD1 (5 bases). CDR3 length equals 13 residues. For the CDR3, the DNA is TGTGCCAGCAGTTGGGGCAGGGAGTATGGCGACACCTTC. Amino acid sequence: CASSWGREYGDTF.

The table lists this clonotype with many counts. The chain carries TRBV11-2 and TRBJ2-1, with D tentatively TRBD1 or TRBD2 (5 bases each). V was pared by 4 bases and J by 0 bases, with 22 bases between. CDR1 and CDR2 from the germline V gene are SGHAT and FQNNGV. CDR3 size: 19 residues. The CDR3 loop is CASSSRGVGRRSSYNEQFF. CDR3 DNA sequence: TGTGCCAGCAGCTCGCGAGGGGTGGGGCGGAGGAGCTCCTACAATGAGCAGTTCTTC.

This clonotype showed up many times. The chain joins TRBV20-1 to TRBJ2-7, with 12 positions matching TRBD2. V lost 4 bases to trimming and J lost 6 bases; unmatched junction nucleotides: 7. CDR3 length: 14 amino acids. Germline-derived CDR1 and CDR2 are DFQATT and SNEGSKA (reference sequence). In DNA, the CDR3 is TGCAGTGCTACACCTAGCGGGAGGGCTCCCGAGCAGTACTTC. Encoded protein: CSATPSGRAPEQYF.

Ten or more counts support this clonotype. The V call is TRBV10-3, the J call TRBJ2-5, with 8 bases that match TRBD2. CDR3 length: 14 amino acids. Per germline, CDR1 ENHRY and CDR2 SYGVKD. The junction had 2 bases not matched to a gene; V was cut back by 3 bases and J by 2 bases. CDR3 amino acids: CAISDGLAQETQYF. The CDR3 coding sequence is TGTGCCATCAGTGACGGACTAGCTCAAGAGACCCAGTACTTC.

The rearrangement joins TRBV6-1 to TRBJ2-7; 8 positions agree with TRBD2. Losses at the gene ends were 10 bases for V and 5 bases for J; bases not matched to a gene: 13. In germline, CDR1 is MNHNS, CDR2 SASEGT. This CDR3 comprises 14 residues. The CDR3 DNA reads as TGTGCCACCAAAATGGGACTAGTATCCGACGAGCAGTACTTC. Encoded protein: CATKMGLVSDEQYF.

Many counts were recorded for this clonotype. This chain connects TRBV7-8 to TRBJ2-7; 9 bases map to TRBD2. V lost 2 bases to trimming and J lost 3 bases; unmatched junction nucleotides: 5. CDR1 is SGHVS and CDR2 is FQNEAQ in the germline V gene. The CDR3 spans 15 residues. This CDR3 reads CASSLRSSGVYEQYF. In DNA, the CDR3 is TGTGCCAGCAGCTTAAGGTCTAGCGGGGTCTACGAGCAGTACTTC.

This clonotype was seen repeatedly, ten times or more. The chain is built from TRBV28 and TRBJ2-3; no clear D gene. The CDR3 contains 13 residues. Germline lookup yields CDR1 MDHEN and CDR2 SYDVKM. V was trimmed by 6 bases and J by 3 bases, leaving 10 bases between them. CDR3 coding DNA: TGTGCCAGCAGCCCAGGTGGGACAGATACGCAGTATTTT. Translation gives CASSPGGTDTQYF.

J is TRBJ1-1 and V is TRBV29-1, with a possible D match to TRBD1 (5 bases). Trimming stripped 3 bases from V and 1 base from J, with 9 bases between. The CDR3 runs to 13 residues. Germline CDR1 is SQVTM and CDR2 is ANQGSEA. The CDR3 DNA reads as TGCAGCGTTGACAGGGCTGGGAACACTGAAGCTTTCTTT. This codes for CSVDRAGNTEAFF. Drawing the rest from reference TRBV29-1 and TRBJ1-1, the complete variable domain is SAVISQKPSRDICQRGTSLTIQCQVDSQVTMMFWYRQQPGQSLTLIATANQGSEATYESGFVIDKFPISRPNLTFSTLTVSNMSPEDSSIYLCSVDRAGNTEAFFGQGTRLTVV.

This clonotype was counted many times. The chain couples TRBV20-1 to TRBJ2-4, with 7 bases matching TRBD1. The germline V gene has CDR1 DFQATT and CDR2 SNEGSKA (reference sequence). This CDR3 contains 15 residues. V trimming: 6 bases; J trimming: 3 bases; junction bases outside the gene matches: 11. The CDR3 here is CSAKNRGFGKNIQYF. For the CDR3, the DNA is TGCAGTGCCAAAAACAGGGGTTTCGGCAAAAACATTCAGTACTTC.

The sample holds many counts of this clonotype. The chain has TRBV10-1 and TRBJ2-7; D remains ambiguous. The germline CDR1 and CDR2 sequences are WNHNN and SYGVQD (reference sequence). V shed 2 bases and J shed 7 bases, with 9 bases lying between them. The CDR3 runs to 12 residues. The chain's CDR3 is CASSEPSREQYF. The CDR3 DNA is TGCGCCAGCAGTGAGCCGAGCAGGGAGCAGTACTTC.

The chain combines TRBV19 with TRBJ2-7; D remains ambiguous. Germline V lookup: CDR1 LNHDA, CDR2 SQIVND (reference sequence). CDR3 length: 14 amino acids. V lost 2 bases, J lost 0 bases, and 8 bases lay in between. The CDR3 here is CASSISDGSYEQYF. The DNA for the CDR3 is TGTGCCAGTAGTATATCGGACGGCTCCTACGAGCAGTACTTC.